This TCR beta chain comes out of a study of post-analysis software for immune sequencing data. Study-wide findings and caveats: F measure grouped same-batch samples tightly together. Roughly five TRBV segments appeared more often in patients than in controls, and TRBV5-6, TRBV5-1 and TRBV20-1 were among these. Controls' normalized Chao1 diversity significantly exceeded that of multiple sclerosis patients.

Unique molecular identifiers were present in the TCR beta cDNA libraries. From the PCR reads, TCRdb called clonotypes with MiXCR, one entry per CDR3 protein. The table lists around 770,000 distinct CDR3 sequences, approximately 44% of them singletons, with 4.9% in the top ten. On this clonotype: The target antigen is unknown.

The CDR3 runs to 14 residues. Per the germline V gene, CDR1 is SGDLS and CDR2 is YYNGEE. The ends lost 3 bases at V and 7 bases at J; junction bases unmatched: 6. The sequence was obtained from a girl between 10 and 17 years old with multiple sclerosis. V and J are TRBV9 and TRBJ2-2, with TRBD2 matching 7 bases. The sequenced sample was blood. The CDR3 DNA is TGTGCCAGCAGCGGGCTAGCGGTGGACGGGGAGCTGTTTTTT. As protein: CASSGLAVDGELFF.